This T cell receptor (beta chain) stems from a study of shared clonotypes between healthy human individuals. CDR3 length: 12 residues. Germline-derived CDR1 and CDR2 are SGDLS and YYNGEE. V gave up 4 bases and J gave up 1 base, with 5 bases separating them. As defined, naive CD8 cells were CD45RO-negative and positively selected for CCR7, with terminally differentiated effector memory CD45RA+ cells excluded. A note on this clone: This same CDR3 is encoded by further DNA sequences in the sample.

Libraries were prepared by immunoSEQ multiplex PCR; TCRdb keeps only in-frame clonotypes and omits some of them. The data show 2 million or so clones, just under 95% seen once. The chain has TRBV9 and TRBJ1-1; D gene unclear. The sample comprised naive CD8+ T cells sorted from blood. The sequence was collected from a man aged 18 to 29 in good health. This CDR3 reads CASSTENTEAFF. CDR3 coding DNA: TGTGCCAGCAGCACGGAGAACACTGAAGCTTTCTTT.